The rows below give T cell receptor beta chains drawn from one sample of a study of synovial regulatory T cells in juvenile arthritis. Sequencing used immunoSEQ multiplex PCR; TCRdb keeps in-frame clones, though not all of them. This specimen shows 2,000 to 2,500 clones; the ten leading clones hold 21%. The specimen sequenced was Treg cells from the synovium. The receptors were gathered from a donor aged 2-30 years with juvenile idiopathic arthritis. The CDR3 runs from the conserved cysteine through the conserved F or W. The order of the fields is clone size, V gene, J gene, CDR3 protein. Sizes are listed as how often the clone was seen (once, few, many) or a class if it is expanded.

size: medium-sized; V: TRBV10-3; J: TRBJ1-4; CDR3: CAIGGCTDGGCEKLFF
size: medium-sized; V: TRBV15; J: TRBJ2-2; CDR3: CATTGARDTGELFF
size: medium-sized; V: TRBV6-5; J: TRBJ1-3; CDR3: CASARASGNTIYF
size: medium-sized; V: TRBV7-6; J: TRBJ1-1; CDR3: CASSLEIRGTEAFF
size: medium-sized; V: TRBV18; J: TRBJ2-7; CDR3: CASSPAGTGYPYEQYF
size: medium-sized; V: TRBV30; J: TRBJ2-5; CDR3: CAWSGQVQETQYF
size: medium-sized; V: TRBV4-2; J: TRBJ1-5; CDR3: CASSQDQAGGNQPQHF
size: medium-sized; V: TRBV28; J: TRBJ1-2; CDR3: CASSLPGHYGYTF
size: medium-sized; V: TRBV6-5; J: TRBJ2-7; CDR3: CASAWDRGTYEQYF
size: medium-sized; V: TRBV7-2; J: TRBJ2-3; CDR3: CASSYDPFFGTGVGDTQYF
size: medium-sized; V: TRBV4-3; J: TRBJ2-7; CDR3: CASSQGLAGDYEQYF
size: medium-sized; V: TRBV20-1; J: TRBJ2-7; CDR3: CSARDTYEQYF
size: large; V: TRBV10-2; J: TRBJ1-5; CDR3: CASSEGDFYSNQPQHF
size: medium-sized; V: TRBV5-1; J: TRBJ1-1; CDR3: CASSITTDRSTEAFF
size: medium-sized; V: TRBV5-5; J: TRBJ1-5; CDR3: CASSLEGTSGQPQHF
size: medium-sized; V: TRBV7-9; J: TRBJ2-7; CDR3: CASSKGDREYEQYF
size: medium-sized; V: TRBV7-9; J: TRBJ1-2; CDR3: CASSLEQNSRVYGYTF
size: medium-sized; V: TRBV5-6; J: TRBJ2-3; CDR3: CASSVSGGRWDTQYF
size: medium-sized; V: TRBV27; J: TRBJ1-4; CDR3: CASIVLGGMKKLFF
size: medium-sized; V: TRBV19; J: TRBJ2-5; CDR3: CASTQGLAGRETQYF
size: medium-sized; V: TRBV6-5; J: TRBJ2-2; CDR3: CASSYSGHPTGELFF
size: medium-sized; V: TRBV6-8; J: TRBJ2-5; CDR3: CASSYASETQYF
size: medium-sized; V: TRBV2; J: TRBJ1-2; CDR3: CASSETPRITYGYTF
size: medium-sized; V: TRBV6-6; J: TRBJ1-2; CDR3: CASRDSTNYGYTF
size: medium-sized; V: TRBV18; J: TRBJ1-5; CDR3: CASSPTGGSNQPQHF
size: medium-sized; V: TRBV11-1; J: TRBJ1-2; CDR3: CASSLGGQDYGYTF
size: medium-sized; V: TRBV5-4; J: TRBJ2-3; CDR3: CASSLTPDRADTQYF
size: medium-sized; V: TRBV6-5; J: TRBJ1-5; CDR3: CASRTGAKWVPQHF
size: medium-sized; V: TRBV7-6; J: TRBJ1-5; CDR3: CASSLDGWPNQPQHF
size: medium-sized; V: TRBV5-1; J: TRBJ2-5; CDR3: CASSPTGFQETQYF
size: medium-sized; V: TRBV6-5; J: TRBJ2-7; CDR3: CASSEVGGEQYF
size: medium-sized; V: TRBV7-9; J: TRBJ1-6; CDR3: CASSRSGGERAPLHF
size: medium-sized; V: TRBV30; J: TRBJ2-1; CDR3: CAWSVLTGGPWSEQFF
size: medium-sized; V: TRBV2; J: TRBJ2-7; CDR3: CASSSREGLGAYEQYF
size: large; V: TRBV7-2; J: TRBJ2-7; CDR3: CASSFLAGVAYEQYF
size: medium-sized; V: TRBV5-8; J: TRBJ1-1; CDR3: CASSFEVQARIYTEAFF
size: medium-sized; V: TRBV30; J: TRBJ1-2; CDR3: CAWRTRTGPPYYGYTF
size: medium-sized; V: TRBV18; J: TRBJ1-2; CDR3: CASSPQNYGYTF
size: medium-sized; V: TRBV4-2; J: TRBJ1-1; CDR3: CASSGSYWNTEAFF
size: medium-sized; V: TRBV19; J: TRBJ1-2; CDR3: CASSIISQGRSGYTF
size: medium-sized; V: TRBV4-2; J: TRBJ2-2; CDR3: CASSQGGGLAGNTGELFF
size: medium-sized; V: TRBV7-9; J: TRBJ1-3; CDR3: CASSLAGTGTGNTIYF
size: medium-sized; V: TRBV2; J: TRBJ1-2; CDR3: CASSPSGYGYTF
size: medium-sized; V: TRBV10-3; J: TRBJ2-5; CDR3: CAISRAQETQYF
size: medium-sized; V: TRBV6-1; J: TRBJ2-1; CDR3: CASSERATSGRYNEQFF
size: medium-sized; V: TRBV28; J: TRBJ2-1; CDR3: CASSLMSGESSYNEQFF
size: medium-sized; V: TRBV5-6; J: TRBJ1-2; CDR3: CASRLGAGAHGYTF
size: medium-sized; V: TRBV30; J: TRBJ1-6; CDR3: CAWSFNRVNSPLHF
size: medium-sized; V: TRBV30; J: TRBJ1-2; CDR3: CAWSGTSGGYTF
size: medium-sized; V: TRBV30; J: TRBJ2-4; CDR3: CAWGTAAKNIQYF
size: medium-sized; V: TRBV6-6; J: TRBJ2-2; CDR3: CASSYRTSGSTGELFF
size: medium-sized; V: TRBV5-6; J: TRBJ1-2; CDR3: CASSWAGANRGGYTF
size: medium-sized; V: TRBV10-3; J: TRBJ2-4; CDR3: CAISVTPLAKNIQYF